In its sample, the clone carrying this TCR beta chain was seen many times. What it recognizes is unknown. The data stem from a study of identical twins. Study observations and caveats: Carriage of fewer insertions was seen in abundant cord blood beta clonotypes, whereas memory repertoires showed none. Weaker excess twin sharing was observed in beta out-of-frame sequences. Shared out-of-frame alpha sequences (those common to twins) showed excess low generation probability.

Healthy Caucasians made up all donors. The CDR3 totals 12 residues. V trimming: 6 bases; J trimming: 2 bases; junction bases outside the gene matches: 1. Germline-derived CDR1 and CDR2 are SNHLY and FYNNEI. MiXCR, run by TCRdb on the 5' RACE reads, gives a single entry per CDR3 protein. The sample has hundreds of thousands of distinct CDR3 sequences, approximately 8.5% seen once. A further study also used this sample, focusing on yellow fever vaccine responses in identical twins.

The J gene is TRBJ2-7, the V gene TRBV2; 7 bases fit TRBD2. This sequence originates from a young woman in good health. Sequenced sample: memory (CD45RO+) T cells sorted from blood. CDR3 nucleotide sequence: TGTGCCAGCAGCGGGAGGCCCTACGAGCAGTACTTC. Encoded protein: CASSGRPYEQYF.